Listed below are T cell receptor beta chains from one sample, sequenced in a study of CD8 T cells in ankylosing spondylitis. In TCRdb, the 5' RACE reads were re-called with MiXCR into one record per CDR3 protein. The sample contains about 330,000 distinct CDR3 sequences, less than 9.5% of which appear only once. The specimen was blood, either unsorted or a sorted T cell fraction (not recorded which). These receptors were taken from a male donor with ankylosing spondylitis. Each CDR3 is given with its conserved first and last residue. D genes are given only for firm matches. Only part of the rows carry a size: once, few, many, or a class if the clone is expanded.

clone size	J gene	CDR3 length	D gene	V gene	CDR3 protein	CDR3 DNA
many	TRBJ2-7	18	.	TRBV3-1	CASSPGIVSGPNYYEQYF	TGTGCCAGCAGCCCCGGGATCGTTTCGGGACCCAACTACTACGAGCAGTACTTC
few	TRBJ1-1	15	.	TRBV12-3/TRBV12-4	CASSAQQGMGTEAFF	TGTGCCAGCAGTGCGCAACAGGGTATGGGGACTGAAGCTTTCTTT
.	TRBJ2-3	20	TRBD2	TRBV11-2	CASSLWRRTSGSMGTDTQYF	TGTGCCAGCAGCTTATGGAGGCGGACTAGCGGGAGTATGGGCACAGATACGCAGTATTTT
.	TRBJ2-3	14	.	TRBV19	CASMRGLESDTQYF	TGTGCCAGTATGAGAGGCCTAGAGTCAGATACGCAGTATTTT
few	TRBJ1-5	14	.	TRBV10-3	CAISEGFGNQPQHF	TGTGCCATCAGTGAAGGGTTCGGCAATCAGCCCCAGCATTTT
.	TRBJ2-3	15	.	TRBV12-3/TRBV12-4	CASSPTPNQADTQYF	TGTGCCAGCAGCCCGACGCCCAATCAGGCCGATACGCAGTATTTT
many	TRBJ1-2	12	TRBD1	TRBV7-3	CASSLIQGKITF	TGTGCCAGCAGCTTAATACAGGGGAAGATCACCTTC
few	TRBJ2-7	15	TRBD2	TRBV5-1	CASTTGGVGLYEQYF	TGCGCCAGCACCACTGGGGGGGTTGGCCTTTACGAGCAGTACTTC
.	TRBJ2-3	13	.	TRBV7-6	CASSPNPGDTQYF	TGTGCCAGCAGTCCTAATCCGGGGGATACGCAGTATTTT
many	TRBJ2-7	16	TRBD2	TRBV27	CASSFISSGSPYEQYF	TGTGCCAGCAGTTTTATTTCTAGCGGCTCCCCCTACGAGCAGTACTTC
.	TRBJ2-2	19	.	TRBV7-7	CASSLRVASVRQGDSELFF	TGTGCTAGCAGCTTAAGGGTGGCATCGGTTCGTCAGGGCGATTCAGAGCTGTTTTTT
few	TRBJ2-7	13	.	TRBV5-4	CASSLGPTLEQYF	TGTGCCAGCAGCTTGGGACCTACCTTGGAGCAGTACTTC
many	TRBJ2-7	14	TRBD2	TRBV18	CASSPTSGSYEQYF	TGTGCCAGCTCCCCGACTAGCGGGAGCTACGAGCAGTACTTC
few	TRBJ2-6	18	.	TRBV5-1	CASSLVTGYYSGANVLTF	TGCGCCAGCAGCTTGGTTACAGGTTATTACTCTGGGGCCAACGTCCTGACTTTC
many	TRBJ1-5	16	.	TRBV7-8	CASSSEVGTRNQPQHF	TGTGCCAGCAGCTCGGAAGTAGGGACACGAAATCAGCCCCAGCATTTT
.	TRBJ2-5	14	TRBD2	TRBV20-1	CSARDASGPGTQYF	TGCAGTGCTAGAGACGCTAGCGGTCCAGGGACCCAGTACTTC
.	TRBJ2-1	13	.	TRBV12-3/TRBV12-4	CASSRQRVNEQFF	TGTGCCAGCAGTAGACAGAGAGTCAATGAGCAGTTCTTC
.	TRBJ2-1	16	.	TRBV6-7	CASSNRNHSGLGWQFF	TGTGCCAGCAGTAACAGAAACCATAGCGGACTCGGCTGGCAGTTCTTC
.	TRBJ2-7	15	.	TRBV27	CASSLQGTGSYEQYF	TGTGCCAGCAGTTTGCAGGGTACGGGCTCCTACGAGCAGTACTTC
.	TRBJ2-3	13	TRBD2	TRBV20-1	CSLTSGAGDTQYF	TGCAGTTTGACTAGCGGAGCCGGGGATACGCAGTATTTT
few	TRBJ2-7	14	.	TRBV28	CASSNGGFSYEQYF	TGTGCCAGCAGCAACGGAGGATTCTCCTACGAGCAGTACTTC
few	TRBJ2-1	15	.	TRBV29-1	CSVVRRGAAYNEQFF	TGCAGCGTTGTCCGTCGGGGGGCGGCCTACAATGAGCAGTTCTTC
.	TRBJ2-1	15	TRBD1	TRBV5-1	CASSHGQGTYNEQFF	TGCGCCAGCAGCCATGGACAGGGTACGTACAATGAGCAGTTCTTC
many	TRBJ2-2	13	.	TRBV7-8	CASSFSNTGELFF	TGTGCCAGCAGCTTTAGTAACACCGGGGAGCTGTTTTTT
few	TRBJ2-6	12	.	TRBV29-1	CSARSGANVLTF	TGCAGCGCCCGCTCTGGGGCCAACGTCCTGACTTTC
few	TRBJ2-5	15	TRBD2	TRBV29-1	CTTTGRGGGQETQYF	TGCACCACAACGGGACGGGGGGGAGGGCAAGAGACCCAGTACTTC